The TCR beta chain under discussion was sequenced for a study of shared clonotypes between healthy human individuals. Background on the study: Three plates each covered CD4 naive and memory; CD8 naive two, CD8 memory one.

Per germline, CDR1 SNHLY and CDR2 FYNNEI. The CDR3 contains 18 residues. Trimming removed 6 bases at V and 0 bases at J, with 23 bases between. This clone was found once. The data were produced by immunoSEQ multiplex PCR, yet TCRdb's version contains in-frame clones alone and is incomplete. There are some 500,000 clones in the sample; about 96% occur only once, and under 0.065% lies in the top ten. This sequence joins TRBV2 and TRBJ1-1; TRBD1 might be the D (5 bases). The sample was naive CD4+ T cells sorted from blood. Noted subset: CD45RA+ positively selected. The clonotype was recovered from a woman in her thirties in good health. The CDR3 loop reads CASSNPLDGALMNTEAFF. CDR3 coding DNA: TGTGCCAGCAGCAACCCATTGGACGGGGCTCTGATGAACACTGAAGCTTTCTTT.